The 25 T cell receptor beta chains reported below all come from one sample, sequenced in a study of blood T cells in healthy people across ages. Sample-barcoded 5' priming and a J-beta primer mix drove a second PCR of about 6 to 11 cycles. TCRdb recomputed calls from the 5' RACE reads with MiXCR, one row per CDR3 protein. The sample has about 1.5 million distinct CDR3 sequences, approximately 40% seen once. Specimen: blood. These receptors were taken from a woman in her late teens or twenties in good health.

Here the CDR3 reads CASKLDPTRSGELFF. CDR3 sequence (DNA): TGTGCCAGCAAGCTCGACCCGACGAGGTCCGGGGAGCTGTTTTTT. This chain connects TRBV2 to TRBJ2-2; D unclear. Per the germline V gene, CDR1 is SNHLY and CDR2 is FYNNEI. The CDR3 contains 15 residues. The V end lost 7 bases, the J end lost 6 bases, and 18 bases lay between the germline ends. Full variable domain (outside the CDR3, taken from reference TRBV2 and TRBJ2-2): EPEVTQTPSHQVTQMGQEVILRCVPISNHLYFYWYRQILGQKVEFLVSFYNNEISEKSEIFDDQFSVERPDGSNFTLKIRSTKLEDSAMYFCASKLDPTRSGELFFGEGSRLTVL.

The V gene is TRBV5-6, the J gene TRBJ1-2; D is unclear. CDR1 and CDR2 (germline): SGHDT, YYEEEE. There are 12 residues in the CDR3. The ends were cut back, 1 base at V and 8 bases at J, with 9 bases in the middle. CDR3 nucleotides: TGTGCCAGCAGCTTGCGGGGTCAAGGCTACACCTTC. This codes for CASSLRGQGYTF.

V is TRBV20-1 and J is TRBJ2-3; 10 bases agree with TRBD1. The CDR3 is 15 amino acids. CDR1 and CDR2 from the germline V gene are DFQATT and SNEGSKA (reference sequence). V gave up 2 bases and J gave up 8 bases; unmatched junction bases: 10. CDR3 in DNA: TGCAGTGCTAGAATCCCCGGGACAGGGGTCGGTACGCAGTATTTT. Translated: CSARIPGTGVGTQYF.

Ten or more counts support this clonotype. V and J are TRBV11-3 and TRBJ1-1; D gene unclear. Trimming shortened V by 0 bases and J by 1 base, and 3 bases separated the two germline ends. This CDR3 contains 13 residues. Germline-derived CDR1 and CDR2 are SGHNT and YENEEA. In DNA, the CDR3 is TGTGCCAGCAGCTTAGAGACGAACACTGAAGCTTTCTTT. Translation gives CASSLETNTEAFF.

The chain joins TRBV12-5 to TRBJ1-1; maybe TRBD1 (6 bases). Per germline, CDR1 LGHNT and CDR2 FRNRAP. The V and J ends lost 6 bases and 2 bases respectively, with 16 bases between them. This CDR3 has 15 residues. The CDR3 sequence is CASGFTGRGNTEAFF. Here the CDR3 DNA reads TGTGCTAGTGGCTTCACCGGCAGGGGTAACACTGAAGCTTTCTTT.

The CDR3 is CASSPSVGGSREQYF. In DNA form, the CDR3 reads TGTGCCAGCTCCCCGTCGGTCGGGGGCTCTCGGGAGCAGTACTTC. V usage is TRBV18 and J usage is TRBJ2-5, with D possibly called TRBD1 or TRBD2 (6 bases each). The CDR3 is 15 amino acids. V gave up 6 bases and J gave up 11 bases, with 25 bases separating them. The V gene's germline CDR1 is KGHSH and CDR2 LQKENI.

The chain has TRBV7-8 and TRBJ2-7; 7 nucleotides line up with TRBD2. There are 18 residues in the CDR3. Trimming at V came to 3 bases and at J to 2 bases, leaving 16 bases not matched to a gene. Germline V gene sequence: CDR1 SGHVS, CDR2 FQNEAQ. CDR3 coding DNA: TGTGCCAGCAGCTTCGGACCTAGTGTTATTGGGGGGGCCTACGAGCAGTACTTC. Translated: CASSFGPSVIGGAYEQYF.

This clonotype was counted ten times or more. The CDR3 is CASSLGQGGYEQYF. CDR3 DNA: TGCGCCAGCAGCTTGGGACAGGGGGGCTACGAGCAGTACTTC. The chain couples TRBV5-1 to TRBJ2-7; 9 bases map to TRBD1. V dropped 0 bases and J dropped 3; count of bases not matched to a gene: 1. CDR1 and CDR2 from the germline V gene are SGHRS and YFSETQ. This CDR3 has 14 residues.

The rearrangement uses TRBV12-3 or TRBV12-4 and TRBJ2-5; TRBD2 might be the D (7 bases). Trimming took off 4 bases at V and 5 bases at J, with 20 bases between the two ends. The CDR3 is made up of 16 amino acids. CDR3 residues: CASSSLGAGVTETQYF. The CDR3 nucleotides are TGTGCCAGCAGTTCCTTGGGGGCGGGAGTTACTGAGACCCAGTACTTC.

This clonotype came up once. One end of the junction does not line up with germline, which may come from a read error. This chain links TRBV7-2 with TRBJ2-1; D is possibly TRBD1 (6 bases). The CDR3 runs 14 residues. Germline CDR1 and CDR2: SGHTA and FQGNSA. The CDR3 loop reads CVSTLRGFEDEQFF. CDR3 sequence (DNA): TGTGTCAGCACCCTTAGGGGGTTTGAGGATGAGCAGTTCTTC.

This CDR3 is CATKGRFSTDTQYF. The CDR3 nucleotides read TGTGCCACCAAGGGGAGGTTTAGCACAGATACGCAGTATTTT. The chain employs TRBV15 and TRBJ2-3, with D perhaps matching TRBD2 (6 bases). Germline V CDR1 and CDR2: LNHNV, YYDKDF (reference sequence). V lost 7 bases, J lost 0 bases, and 11 bases lay in between. The CDR3 is 14 amino acids.

The chain has TRBV2 and TRBJ1-2; no reliable D call. Trimming took off 3 bases at V and 4 bases at J, with 12 bases between the two ends. Per the germline V gene, CDR1 is SNHLY and CDR2 is FYNNEI. This CDR3 contains 14 residues. Here the CDR3 DNA reads TGTGCCAGCAGTGAGAGTCTACTAGGCTATGGCTACACCTTC. It is translated as CASSESLLGYGYTF.

This chain joins TRBV11-2 and TRBJ1-2; 8 bases map to TRBD1. Germline CDR1 is SGHAT and CDR2 is FQNNGV. This CDR3 is 15 amino acids long. The junction had 5 bases not matched to a gene; V was cut back by 2 bases and J by 3 bases. CDR3 in amino acids: CASSLSPGGYYGYTF. The DNA of the CDR3 is TGTGCCAGCAGCTTAAGCCCAGGGGGCTACTATGGCTACACCTTC.

In its sample, this clonotype was seen a few times. The J gene is TRBJ2-5, the V gene TRBV20-1; no definite D call. V was trimmed by 5 bases and J by 2 bases, leaving 15 bases between them. The CDR3 covers 14 residues. Germline V lookup: CDR1 DFQATT, CDR2 SNEGSKA (reference sequence). DNA for the CDR3: TGCAGTGCTCAAAAACTCGGGCTACAAGAGACCCAGTACTTC. Its translation: CSAQKLGLQETQYF.

This clonotype has more than one count but fewer than ten. The V and J genes are TRBV5-1 and TRBJ2-1; no clear D. V lost 0 bases to trimming and J lost 6 bases, with 7 bases between them. This CDR3 has 13 residues. Germline V lookup: CDR1 SGHRS, CDR2 YFSETQ. CDR3 DNA sequence: TGCGCCAGCAGCTTGGCCGTGGGCAATGAGCAGTTCTTC. Protein product: CASSLAVGNEQFF.

This clonotype was seen more than once but under ten times. The rearrangement uses TRBV20-1 and TRBJ2-7, with TRBD2 matching 16 bases. Losses at the gene ends were 5 bases for V and 0 bases for J; bases not matched to a gene: 13. The CDR3 length is 19 residues. CDR1 is DFQATT and CDR2 is SNEGSKA in the germline V gene (reference sequence). The CDR3 coding sequence is TGCAGTGCTCCAACTCCGGGACTAGCGGGGGGGAGCGGCTCCTACGAGCAGTACTTC. Its translation: CSAPTPGLAGGSGSYEQYF.

This chain connects TRBV2 to TRBJ1-5, with a possible D match to TRBD1 (5 bases). The CDR3 has 15 residues. V lost 4 bases and J 2 bases, leaving 12 bases between the germline ends. Germline CDR1 and CDR2: SNHLY and FYNNEI. The CDR3 region is CASSGRDSGNQPQHF. The CDR3 region has the DNA TGTGCCAGCAGTGGCCGGGACTCTGGCAATCAGCCCCAGCATTTT.

Only one count was recorded for this clonotype. The chain has TRBV29-1 and TRBJ2-3; 9 positions agree with TRBD1. V trimming: 5 bases; J trimming: 6 bases; junction bases outside the gene matches: 3. The germline CDR1 and CDR2 sequences are SQVTM and ANQGSEA. The CDR3 length is 12 residues. The DNA of the CDR3 is TGCAGCGTTAAACAGGGGGCGGATACGCAGTATTTT. This translates into CSVKQGADTQYF.

This clonotype was seen only a few times. The chain is built from TRBV2 and TRBJ2-3; 8 bases match TRBD1. Germline CDR1 reads SNHLY; CDR2 reads FYNNEI. This CDR3 is 15 amino acids long. Trimming cost V 1 base and J 1 base; bases outside gene matches: 1. CDR3 nucleotide sequence: TGTGCCAGCAGTGAAGGGGACAGGCGCACAGATACGCAGTATTTT. Protein: CASSEGDRRTDTQYF.

The V gene is TRBV24-1, the J gene TRBJ1-4; D uncertain. The length of the CDR3 is 16 residues. Germline V gene sequence: CDR1 KGHDR, CDR2 SFDVKD. Trimming stripped 5 bases from V and 0 bases from J, with 12 bases between. The CDR3 is CATSAGRLATNEKLFF. CDR3 in DNA: TGTGCCACCAGTGCCGGGAGGTTAGCAACTAATGAAAAACTGTTTTTT.

A few counts support this clonotype. V usage is TRBV5-1 and J usage is TRBJ2-3; D remains unclear. The CDR3 is made up of 15 amino acids. V lost 0 bases to trimming and J lost 3 bases, with 11 bases between them. Germline CDR1 is SGHRS and CDR2 is YFSETQ. CDR3 coding DNA: TGCGCCAGCAGCTTGGGGCAGTTGGGAACAGATACGCAGTATTTT. It codes for CASSLGQLGTDTQYF.

The chain uses TRBV12-3 or TRBV12-4 and TRBJ2-5, with 12 bases identical to TRBD1. The CDR3 has 15 amino acids. Germline trimming cut 5 bases from V and 5 bases from J; bases unmatched to any gene: 6. The CDR3 nucleotides are TGTGCCAGCAGTATAGGGACAGGGGGCGGGGAGACCCAGTACTTC. This encodes CASSIGTGGGETQYF.

This clonotype occurred once. One end of the junction varies from germline; a read error may be responsible. The chain recombines TRBV12-3 or TRBV12-4 with TRBJ2-3; D ambiguous. This CDR3 contains 15 residues. In nucleotides, the CDR3 is TGTGCCAGCAGTCATAGGGATCGGGTCACAGATGCGCAGTATTTT. It translates to CASSHRDRVTDAQYF.

The chain combines TRBV27 with TRBJ1-2; a possible D gene is TRBD1 (6 bases). V was pared by 5 bases and J by 6 bases, with 19 bases between. CDR3 length equals 15 residues. Per germline, CDR1 MNHEY and CDR2 SMNVEV (reference sequence). The DNA for the CDR3 is TGTGCCAGCAGTCCCCCACCAGGGGTCGGGAATGGCTACACCTTC. Translated: CASSPPPGVGNGYTF.

The gene calls are TRBV6-1 and TRBJ2-3; 13 nucleotides line up with TRBD2. V shed 5 bases and J 6 bases; nucleotides not matched to a gene: 11. This CDR3 spans 17 amino acids. Germline V gene sequence: CDR1 MNHNS, CDR2 SASEGT. The CDR3 region has the DNA TGTGCCAGCAGTCAGCCCAGACTAGCGGGAGGATCCGATACGCAGTATTTT. The encoded protein is CASSQPRLAGGSDTQYF.